Shown below are 29 T cell receptor beta chains from a single sample sequenced in a study of control samples from healthy donors and cancer patients. Assay used: immunoSEQ multiplex PCR; TCRdb lists only in-frame clones, some missing. The sample yields 80,000 or so clones, approximately 92% seen once. The sequenced sample was blood. These receptors were obtained from a woman in her fifties or sixties in good health.

This sequence joins TRBV28 and TRBJ1-5; D possibly corresponds to TRBD1 (6 bases). V gave up 2 bases and J gave up 1 base, with 15 bases separating them. This CDR3 has 17 amino acids. The V gene's germline CDR1 is MDHEN and CDR2 SYDVKM. CDR3 coding DNA: TGTGCCAGCAGTTTACTTAAGACAGGCACGAGCAATCAGCCCCAGCATTTT. Protein sequence: CASSLLKTGTSNQPQHF.

This clone was observed once. The V call is TRBV5-4, the J call TRBJ2-7, with 14 bases fitting TRBD2. Trimming took 4 bases from V and 7 from J; bases not matched to a gene: 7. The CDR3 extends over 15 amino acids. The germline CDR1 and CDR2 sequences are SGHNT and YYREEE (reference sequence). The CDR3 sequence: CASSPGTSGRREQYF. Here the CDR3 DNA reads TGTGCCAGCAGCCCCGGGACTAGCGGGAGAAGGGAGCAGTACTTC.

V and J are TRBV6-6 and TRBJ1-5; unclear D gene. The CDR3 consists of 15 residues. Germline CDR1 MNHNY, CDR2 SVGAGI (reference sequence). Deletions cut 0 bases from V and 1 base from J, with 7 bases between. For the CDR3, the DNA is TGTGCCAGCAGTTACTCAACAGAGAGCAATCAGCCCCAGCATTTT. Protein: CASSYSTESNQPQHF.

J is TRBJ1-4 and V is TRBV6-5, with TRBD1 as a possible D gene (5 bases). The germline V gene has CDR1 MNHEY and CDR2 SVGAGI. This CDR3 is built from 15 residues. V dropped 5 bases and J dropped 1 base, with 11 bases sitting between them. The CDR3 loop reads CASSLLGETNEKLFF. The CDR3 nucleotides read TGTGCCAGCAGTCTTTTGGGGGAAACTAATGAAAAACTGTTTTTT.

The count of this clone is one. The chain joins TRBV12-3 or TRBV12-4 to TRBJ1-2; a weak D match, TRBD1 (5 bases). V was pared by 6 bases and J by 7 bases, with 15 bases between. The CDR3 loop spans 13 amino acids. CDR3 nucleotides: TGTGCCAGCAGCGTCGGGGGAGAACGTGGCTACACCTTC. This encodes CASSVGGERGYTF.

The chain employs TRBV7-9 and TRBJ2-7; D call uncertain. The V end lost 2 bases, the J end lost 1 base, and 6 bases lay between the germline ends. The CDR3 is 13 amino acids. CDR1 and CDR2 from the germline V gene are SEHNR and FQNEAQ (reference sequence). The CDR3, as DNA: TGTGCCAGCAGCTTATCAGAATCCTACGAGCAGTACTTC. This encodes CASSLSESYEQYF.

Only one count was recorded for this clone. The chain employs TRBV5-1 and TRBJ2-2; 7 bases line up with TRBD2. Per the germline V gene, CDR1 is SGHRS and CDR2 is YFSETQ. Trimming cost V 0 bases and J 2 bases; bases outside gene matches: 7. The CDR3 contains 17 residues. CDR3 protein: CASSLEGGSINTGELFF. CDR3 DNA: TGCGCCAGCAGCTTGGAGGGCGGGAGTATCAACACCGGGGAGCTGTTTTTT. Based on the CDR3 plus reference TRBV5-1 and TRBJ2-2, the full variable domain is KAGVTQTPRYLIKTRGQQVTLSCSPISGHRSVSWYQQTPGQGLQFLFEYFSETQRNKGNFPGRFSGRQFSNSRSEMNVSTLELGDSALYLCASSLEGGSINTGELFFGEGSRLTVL.

This chain joins TRBV10-3 and TRBJ2-4, with TRBD1 matching over 12 bases. After removal of 10 bases from V and 7 bases from J, the junction contained 5 bases not matched to a gene. The CDR3 runs 13 residues. Germline CDR1 reads ENHRY; CDR2 reads SYGVKD. This chain's CDR3 is CATGTGGGNIQYF. CDR3 in DNA: TGTGCCACCGGGACAGGGGGCGGCAACATTCAGTACTTC.

Written as DNA, the CDR3 is TGCGCCAGCAGCTTCAACGGGAGGGAGCTGTTTTTT. Protein product: CASSFNGRELFF. This chain connects TRBV5-1 to TRBJ2-2, with D perhaps matching TRBD2 (5 bases). Germline CDR1 is SGHRS and CDR2 is YFSETQ. V was pared by 2 bases and J by 9 bases, with 8 bases between. CDR3 length: 12 residues. Together with reference TRBV5-1 and TRBJ2-2, the CDR3 gives the full variable domain: KAGVTQTPRYLIKTRGQQVTLSCSPISGHRSVSWYQQTPGQGLQFLFEYFSETQRNKGNFPGRFSGRQFSNSRSEMNVSTLELGDSALYLCASSFNGRELFFGEGSRLTVL.

The V call is TRBV6-1, the J call TRBJ1-1; TRBD1 matches 11 bases. CDR1 MNHNS and CDR2 SASEGT come from the germline V gene. CDR3 length: 17 amino acids. V lost 6 bases to trimming and J lost 4 bases; unmatched junction nucleotides: 13. CDR3 sequence reads: CASSEPGQGAIGTEAFF. CDR3 bases: TGTGCCAGCAGCGAACCCGGACAGGGGGCGATAGGCACTGAAGCTTTCTTT.

The chain is built from TRBV7-6 and TRBJ2-1; weak D call: TRBD2 (7 bases). V was pared by 5 bases and J by 4 bases, with 18 bases between. From germline, CDR1 is SGHVS and CDR2 FNYEAQ. This CDR3 comprises 16 residues. CDR3 sequence: CASSPGGGRTYNEQFF. The CDR3 region has the DNA TGTGCCAGCAGCCCTGGGGGCGGGAGAACTTACAATGAGCAGTTCTTC.

The rearrangement links TRBV19 to TRBJ2-2; D is possibly TRBD1 or TRBD2 (5 bases each). The V end lost 5 bases, the J end lost 5 bases, and 12 bases lay between the germline ends. The CDR3 covers 14 residues. Germline values: CDR1 LNHDA, CDR2 SQIVND (reference sequence). The CDR3 here is CASSPQGRTGELFF. The DNA of the CDR3 is TGTGCCAGTAGTCCCCAGGGACGTACCGGGGAGCTGTTTTTT.

The chain combines TRBV2 with TRBJ2-1; possibly TRBD1 for D (5 bases). Germline V gene sequence: CDR1 SNHLY, CDR2 FYNNEI. This CDR3 comprises 14 residues. With 6 bases removed from V and 2 bases from J, the gap between germline ends came to 11 bases. The CDR3 region is CASRMTAPYNEQFF. For the CDR3, the DNA is TGTGCCAGCAGGATGACAGCTCCCTACAATGAGCAGTTCTTC.

This clone was found a few times. The chain recombines TRBV6-5 with TRBJ2-6, with D possibly being TRBD1 (5 bases). Trimming left V 6 bases short and J 0 bases short, with 9 bases between. The germline V gene encodes CDR1 MNHEY and CDR2 SVGAGI. There are 15 residues in the CDR3. CDR3 sequence: CASRDSHSGANVLTF. CDR3 coding DNA: TGTGCCAGCAGAGACAGTCACTCTGGGGCCAACGTCCTGACTTTC.

The J gene is TRBJ2-5, the V gene TRBV2; D assignment may be TRBD1 or TRBD2 (5 bases each). Germline V CDR1 and CDR2: SNHLY, FYNNEI. The CDR3 spans 12 residues. The V and J ends lost 4 bases and 5 bases respectively, with 8 bases between them. CDR3 region: CASSGQRETQYF. Written as DNA, the CDR3 is TGTGCCAGCAGTGGACAGCGGGAGACCCAGTACTTC.

This clone was found a few times. J is TRBJ2-2 and V is TRBV5-1; 9 nucleotides align to TRBD2. Unmatched junction bases numbered 9, after V lost 5 bases and J lost 4 bases. The CDR3 is 16 amino acids. Germline assignment: CDR1 SGHRS and CDR2 YFSETQ. Here the CDR3 reads CASSRREGPGTGELFF. The DNA of the CDR3 is TGCGCCAGCAGTAGGCGGGAGGGCCCGGGCACCGGGGAGCTGTTTTTT.

Note on this clone: In the same sample, other DNA sequences code for this CDR3. The V call is TRBV28, the J call TRBJ1-2; D ambiguous. This CDR3 contains 13 residues. CDR1 is MDHEN and CDR2 is SYDVKM in the germline V gene. Trimming removed 2 bases from V and 2 bases from J, with 6 bases in between. CDR3 bases: TGTGCCAGCAGTTTAGGTTTGAACTATGGCTACACCTTC. Translated, it gives CASSLGLNYGYTF.

The chain links TRBV11-2 to TRBJ2-7; TRBD2 agrees at 10 bases. The germline CDR1 and CDR2 sequences are SGHAT and FQNNGV. This CDR3 has 12 residues. J gave up 4 bases and V 8 bases, and 2 bases lay outside the gene matches. CDR3 sequence reads: CASRTSGYEQYF. As DNA, the CDR3 is TGTGCCAGCCGGACTAGCGGATACGAGCAGTACTTC.

The chain links TRBV5-1 to TRBJ2-2; TRBD2 aligns across 8 bases. The germline gives CDR1 SGHRS, CDR2 YFSETQ. The CDR3 length is 18 residues. The V segment lost 1 base and the J segment 4 bases; nucleotides outside the gene matches: 12. CDR3 in amino acids: CASSLRGSSGRGTGELFF. The CDR3 region has the DNA TGCGCCAGCAGCTTGAGGGGGTCGAGCGGGAGAGGCACCGGGGAGCTGTTTTTT.

This sequence joins TRBV7-2 and TRBJ1-1; D is perhaps TRBD1 (6 bases). With 8 bases removed from V and 1 base from J, the gap between germline ends came to 11 bases. Germline lookup yields CDR1 SGHTA and CDR2 FQGNSA. This CDR3 contains 13 residues. CDR3: CASRGTPNTEAFF. For the CDR3, the DNA is TGTGCCAGCCGAGGGACACCGAACACTGAAGCTTTCTTT. Full variable domain (rest looked up from reference TRBV7-2 and TRBJ1-1): GAGVSQSPSNKVTEKGKDVELRCDPISGHTALYWYRQSLGQGLEFLIYFQGNSAPDKSGLPSDRFSAERTGGSVSTLTIQRTQQEDSAVYLCASRGTPNTEAFFGQGTRLTVV.

The chain is built from TRBV1 and TRBJ1-1; the D call of TRBD1 is as the table states it, not checked on the DNA. TRBV1 is marked as a pseudogene. CDR3 size: 14 residues. CDR3 sequence: CTSSHRGLHTEAFF. CDR3 DNA: TGCACCAGCAGCCACAGGGGTTTACACACTGAAGCTTTCTTT.

This clone has more than one count but fewer than ten. The J gene is TRBJ1-3, the V gene TRBV4-3, with D unclear. The length of the CDR3 is 15 residues. The V gene lost 0 bases and the J gene lost 5 bases, with 11 bases spanning the gap. Germline V gene sequence: CDR1 LGHNA, CDR2 YSLEER. The CDR3 sequence: CASSQDTGTRNTIYF. CDR3 sequence (DNA): TGCGCCAGCAGCCAAGATACGGGTACTCGAAACACCATATATTTT.

The V call is TRBV25-1, the J call TRBJ1-1, with 11 bases fitting TRBD1. CDR3 length: 15 residues. Per the germline V gene, CDR1 is MGHDK and CDR2 is SYGVNS. V lost 5 bases and J lost 6; bases outside the gene matches: 8. The DNA of the CDR3 is TGTGCCAGCAGTCTAGGAGGACAGGGGGCCTCTGAAGCTTTCTTT. Its translation is CASSLGGQGASEAFF.

V is TRBV7-2 and J is TRBJ2-7; D is possibly TRBD1 or TRBD2 (6 bases each). Trimming left V 1 base short and J 4 bases short, with 14 bases between. The CDR3 consists of 15 residues. Germline V gene sequence: CDR1 SGHTA, CDR2 FQGNSA. For the CDR3, the DNA is TGTGCCAGCAGCTTAGTCGTGGGGGGCGGGTACGAGCAGTACTTC. Translated: CASSLVVGGGYEQYF.

The V and J genes are TRBV5-1 and TRBJ1-4; D might be TRBD1 (5 bases). Germline CDR1 reads SGHRS; CDR2 reads YFSETQ. The CDR3 totals 12 residues. Trimming took off 5 bases at V and 8 bases at J, with 10 bases between the two ends. CDR3 region: CASRRGQEKLFF. The CDR3 bases are TGCGCCAGCAGGAGGGGTCAGGAAAAACTGTTTTTT.

This clone has a handful of counts. V and J are TRBV29-1 and TRBJ2-1; 8 bases agree with TRBD2. Germline V gene data show CDR1 as SQVTM and CDR2 as ANQGSEA. The CDR3 covers 15 residues. Losses at the gene ends were 4 bases for V and 7 bases for J; bases not matched to a gene: 12. CDR3 sequence reads: CSVGRSSGRGNEQFF. In nucleotides, the CDR3 is TGCAGCGTTGGAAGGTCGAGCGGGAGAGGGAATGAGCAGTTCTTC.

In nucleotides, the CDR3 is TGCGCCAGCAGCTCCCGTCTAGCGGGTTACGAGCAGTACTTC. It translates to CASSSRLAGYEQYF. J is TRBJ2-7 and V is TRBV5-1; 8 positions agree with TRBD2. Germline values: CDR1 SGHRS, CDR2 YFSETQ. Trimming at V came to 3 bases and at J to 4 bases, leaving 6 bases not matched to a gene. The CDR3 covers 14 residues.

V and J are TRBV7-6 and TRBJ1-1, with D unclear. The CDR3 is 15 residues long. Germline lookup yields CDR1 SGHVS and CDR2 FNYEAQ. V lost 0 bases, J lost 2 bases, and 10 bases lay in between. In DNA, the CDR3 is TGTGCCAGCAGCTTAGCGCCTTTACAAAACACTGAAGCTTTCTTT. Translating gives CASSLAPLQNTEAFF.

In regard to this clone: Other DNA sequences in the same sample also yield this CDR3. The CDR3: CASSLEGRTNTEAFF. The CDR3 DNA reads TGCGCCAGCAGCTTGGAGGGCAGGACGAACACTGAAGCTTTCTTT. V gene TRBV5-1 combines with J gene TRBJ1-1; D unclear. This CDR3 has 15 residues. The V and J ends lost 0 bases and 1 base respectively, with 10 bases between them. Germline CDR1 is SGHRS and CDR2 is YFSETQ.